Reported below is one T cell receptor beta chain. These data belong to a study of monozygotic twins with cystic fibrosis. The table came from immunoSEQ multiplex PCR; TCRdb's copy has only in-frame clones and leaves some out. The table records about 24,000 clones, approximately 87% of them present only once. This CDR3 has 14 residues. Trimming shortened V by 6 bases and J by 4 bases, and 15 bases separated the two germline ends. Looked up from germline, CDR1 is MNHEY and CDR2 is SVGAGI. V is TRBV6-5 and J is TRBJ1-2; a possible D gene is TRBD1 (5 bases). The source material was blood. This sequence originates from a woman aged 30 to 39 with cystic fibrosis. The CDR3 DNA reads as TGTGCCAGCAGACCCAGGGACGGATCCTATGGCTACACCTTC. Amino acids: CASRPRDGSYGYTF.